This TCR beta chain was sequenced during a study of shared clonotypes between healthy human individuals. Study at large: Each donor's CD4 naive and CD4 memory cells filled three plates apiece, CD8 naive two, and CD8 memory one. Overall study results and limits: Memory subsets generally showed smaller estimated richness than naive subsets did. Researchers sampled blood only, noting tissue repertoires likely differ.

Per sorted-subset replicate PCR, input was around 220 ng DNA, representing tens of thousands of T cell genomes. TCRdb keeps only in-frame clones here, not all; method: immunoSEQ multiplex PCR. Among approximately 2,000,000 clones listed, approximately 92% were seen once. A remark on this clone: The antigen remains undetermined.

Naive CD8 populations comprised CD45RO-negative cells positively selected for CCR7, excluding terminally differentiated effector memory CD45RA+ cells. The sequence came from a young man in good health. Some clones in this sample may be carry-over from other donors' samples. The sequencing input was naive CD8+ T cells from PBMCs.

The CDR3 protein is CASSEVRGVYSNQPQHF. The CDR3 DNA sequence: TGTGCCAGCAGTGAAGTTAGAGGGGTCTATAGCAATCAGCCCCAGCATTTT. The gene calls are TRBV6-1 and TRBJ1-5; TRBD1 might be the D (5 bases). The length of the CDR3 is 17 residues. V lost 1 base and J lost 0, with 13 bases in between. Per germline, CDR1 MNHNS and CDR2 SASEGT.